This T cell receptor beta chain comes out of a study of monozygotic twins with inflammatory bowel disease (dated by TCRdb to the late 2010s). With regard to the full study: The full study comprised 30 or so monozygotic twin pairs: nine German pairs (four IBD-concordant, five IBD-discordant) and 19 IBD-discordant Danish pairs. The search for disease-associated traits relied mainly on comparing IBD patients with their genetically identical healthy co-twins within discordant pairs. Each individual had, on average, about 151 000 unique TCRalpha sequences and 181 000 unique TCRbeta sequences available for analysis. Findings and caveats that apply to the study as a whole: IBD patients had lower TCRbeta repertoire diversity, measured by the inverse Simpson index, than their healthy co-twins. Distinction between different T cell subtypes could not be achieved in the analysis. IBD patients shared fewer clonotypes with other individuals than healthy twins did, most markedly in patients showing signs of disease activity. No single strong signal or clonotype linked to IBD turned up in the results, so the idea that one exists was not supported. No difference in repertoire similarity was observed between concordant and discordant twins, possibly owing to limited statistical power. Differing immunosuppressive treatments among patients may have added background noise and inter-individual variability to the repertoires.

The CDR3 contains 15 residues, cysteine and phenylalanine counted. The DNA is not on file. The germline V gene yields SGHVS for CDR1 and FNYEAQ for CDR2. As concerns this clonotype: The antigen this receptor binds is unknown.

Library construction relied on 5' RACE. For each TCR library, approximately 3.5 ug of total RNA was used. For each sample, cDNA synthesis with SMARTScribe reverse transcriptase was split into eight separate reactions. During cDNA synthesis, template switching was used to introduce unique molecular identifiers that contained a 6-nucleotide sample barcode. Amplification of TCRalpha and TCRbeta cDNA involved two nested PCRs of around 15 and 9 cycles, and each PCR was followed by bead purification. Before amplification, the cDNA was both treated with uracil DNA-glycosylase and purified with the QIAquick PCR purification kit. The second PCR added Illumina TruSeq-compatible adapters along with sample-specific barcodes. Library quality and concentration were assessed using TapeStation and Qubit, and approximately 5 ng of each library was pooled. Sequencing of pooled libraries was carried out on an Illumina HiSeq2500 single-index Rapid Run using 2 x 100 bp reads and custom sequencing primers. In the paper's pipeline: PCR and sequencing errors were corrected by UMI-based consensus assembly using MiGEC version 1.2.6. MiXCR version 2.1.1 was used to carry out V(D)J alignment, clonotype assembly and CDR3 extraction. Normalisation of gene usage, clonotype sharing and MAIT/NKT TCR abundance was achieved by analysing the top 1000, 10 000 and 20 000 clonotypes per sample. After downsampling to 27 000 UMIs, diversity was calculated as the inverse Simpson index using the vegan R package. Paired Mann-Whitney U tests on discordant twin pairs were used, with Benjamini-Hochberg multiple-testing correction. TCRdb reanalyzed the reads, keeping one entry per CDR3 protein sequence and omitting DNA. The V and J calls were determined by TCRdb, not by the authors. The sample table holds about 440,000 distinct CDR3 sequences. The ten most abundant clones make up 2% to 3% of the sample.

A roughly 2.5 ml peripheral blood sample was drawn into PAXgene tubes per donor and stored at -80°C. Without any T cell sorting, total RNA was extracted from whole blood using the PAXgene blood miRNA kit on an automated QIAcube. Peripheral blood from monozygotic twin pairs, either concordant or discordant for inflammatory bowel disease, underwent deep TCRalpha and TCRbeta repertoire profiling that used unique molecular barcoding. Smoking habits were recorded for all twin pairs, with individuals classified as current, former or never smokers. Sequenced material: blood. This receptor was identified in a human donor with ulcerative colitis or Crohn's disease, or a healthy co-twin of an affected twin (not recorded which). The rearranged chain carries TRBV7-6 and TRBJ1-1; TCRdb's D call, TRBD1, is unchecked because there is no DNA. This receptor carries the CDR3 CASSPWAAPNTEAFF.